Listed below are T cell receptor beta chains from one sample, sequenced in a study of T cells in Graves' hyperthyroidism and ophthalmopathy. MiXCR, applied by TCRdb to the multiplex PCR reads, yields one record per CDR3 protein. The sample lists some 420,000 distinct CDR3 sequences, roughly 15% seen once, with about 4.9% in the top ten. The material sequenced was blood. Receptors were obtained from a young woman with Graves' hyperthyroidism. Both conserved end residues are part of each CDR3. A row's size may be missing; if present it is once, few, many or a size class.

>TRBV20-1|many|TRBJ2-7
CSATRRSSYEQYF
>TRBV19|-|TRBJ2-7
CASSIKVSGSSYEQYF
>TRBV29-1|many|TRBJ2-7
CSVAQRESYEQYF
>TRBV11-2|many|TRBJ2-1
CASSHQDGYNEQFF
>TRBV20-1|-|TRBJ2-1
CSARDLADNEQFF
>TRBV28|many|TRBJ1-2
CASKGATQANYGYTF
>TRBV5-1|few|TRBJ1-1
CASSSTTGSNTEAFF
>TRBV5-4|once|TRBJ2-3
CASSLPAGGRADTQYF
>TRBV7-2|-|TRBJ1-1
CASSFETGEAFF
>TRBV3-1|many|TRBJ1-1
CASSNTGGTNTEAFF
>TRBV28|many|TRBJ2-7
CASSSTYALGGSFYEQYF
>TRBV7-3|-|TRBJ2-7
CASSQGSGLEQYF
>TRBV6-2/TRBV6-3|-|TRBJ1-5
CASSELGFAQPQHF
>TRBV6-1|few|TRBJ2-4
CASSRPRGTKNIQYF
>TRBV12-3/TRBV12-4|many|TRBJ2-7
CASSFRSYEQYF
>TRBV6-1|many|TRBJ2-7
CASSLSGTSGEEEQYF
>TRBV28|many|TRBJ2-3
CASSFLAGGDPSTDTQYF
>TRBV5-1|few|TRBJ2-7
CASRKQETYEQYF
>TRBV20-1|many|TRBJ2-1
CSASYTSSYNEQFF
>TRBV10-3|-|TRBJ2-1
CAISGGQKRYNEQFF
>TRBV11-2|-|TRBJ2-5
CASSLEAAGAQYF
>TRBV7-9|many|TRBJ1-2
CASSSQRGRGGYTF
>TRBV24-1|many|TRBJ2-1
CATSDAGTDTYNEQFF
>TRBV12-5|many|TRBJ1-2
CATSRDRANYGYTF
>TRBV27|many|TRBJ1-2
CASSLGPNYGYTF
>TRBV20-1|many|TRBJ2-3
CSASEGADTQYF
>TRBV29-1|-|TRBJ2-2
CSAFENTGELFF
>TRBV5-1|-|-
CASSSGTGVYEQFF
>TRBV20-1|-|TRBJ1-5
CSAAVRQTAQHF
>TRBV20-1|many|TRBJ2-7
CSARDRRTSGSYEQYF
>TRBV4-3|few|TRBJ2-1
CASSQDAPRIAGLYNEQFF
>TRBV7-2|many|TRBJ2-5
CASSLWEDQGTQYF
>TRBV15|-|TRBJ1-1
CATSRDFTEAFF
>TRBV27|few|TRBJ2-2
CASCQGTNTGELFF
>TRBV28|many|TRBJ2-3
CASSLDRLAGISTDTQYF
>TRBV10-1|many|TRBJ2-3
CASSGLAGGHLADTQYF
>TRBV19|few|TRBJ1-1
CASSFRAGSEAFF
>TRBV7-8|-|TRBJ2-2
CASSKGQGARTGELFF
>TRBV2|many|TRBJ2-5
CASSPRDRGPETQYF
>TRBV27|many|TRBJ1-2
CASSPSSQGAIYGYTF
>TRBV9|many|TRBJ2-7
CASSPSGQSEQYF
>TRBV29-1|few|TRBJ2-7
CSVNRDSGYEQYF
>TRBV30|many|TRBJ1-1
CAWSVLGLLNTEAFF
>TRBV20-1|many|TRBJ2-3
CSARWTSTDTQYF
>TRBV6-1|few|TRBJ2-3
CASRQGAEDTQYF
>TRBV7-3|many|TRBJ2-1
CASSLTGGGIDEQFF
>TRBV7-7|few|TRBJ2-5
CASSYSGSGQETQYF
>TRBV3-1|few|TRBJ1-1
CASSQGRVMNTEAFF
>TRBV7-3|-|TRBJ2-3
CASRRGQGIADTQYF
>TRBV28|many|TRBJ1-1
CASSPGTVEAFF
>TRBV4-3|-|TRBJ2-2
CASSATGNQNTGELFF
>TRBV20-1|-|TRBJ1-4
CSARGTGGSNEKLFF
>TRBV30|-|TRBJ1-5
CAWSAGTANQPQHF
>TRBV5-1|-|TRBJ2-3
CASSLTGDRTDTQYF
>TRBV12-3/TRBV12-4|many|TRBJ2-7
CASSLGTGEIYEQYF
>TRBV13|many|TRBJ2-7
CASSSQGDRGEQYF
>TRBV30|many|TRBJ2-7
CAWSVQWRGSYEQYF